This TCR beta chain was profiled in a study of post-analysis software for immune sequencing data. Concerning this clonotype itself: The antigen is unknown. A read error is possible here, since a much larger clone lies one base away.

CDR3 size: 13 residues. Germline values: CDR1 ENHRY, CDR2 SYGVKD. General observations from the study: Relative to controls, patients had several TRBV segments at higher frequency, with TRBV5-6, TRBV5-1 and TRBV20-1 among these.

Carried by the TCR beta cDNA libraries were unique molecular identifiers. TCRdb recomputed calls from the PCR reads with MiXCR, one row per CDR3 protein. The sample records hundreds of thousands of distinct CDR3 sequences, 44% being singletons. The TCR sequence derives from a girl between 10 and 17 years old with multiple sclerosis. The chain combines TRBV10-3 with TRBJ1-2, with 7 positions matching TRBD1. Specimen: blood. CDR3 sequence: CAISDRGVNGHTF. In DNA form, the CDR3 reads TGTGCCATCAGTGACAGGGGGGTAAATGGCCACACCTTC.